This T cell receptor (beta chain) was identified in a study of T cell changes during pregnancy in multiple sclerosis. Germline values: CDR1 SGHRS, CDR2 YFSETQ. After removal of 4 bases from V and 14 bases from J, the junction contained 16 bases not matched to a gene. The CDR3 covers 14 residues. The protocol was immunoSEQ multiplex PCR, while the TCRdb copy is restricted to in-frame clones and leaves out a portion. The sample holds about 100,000 clones; about 90% are singletons and the top ten take 1.5% to 2.5%. The rearrangement uses TRBV5-1 and TRBJ2-3; 7 positions agree with TRBD1. The sequence was obtained from a female donor with multiple sclerosis, enrolled in a pregnancy study. The sequences come from peripheral blood, collected after pregnancy. In DNA, the CDR3 is TGCGCCAGCAGCCCAGACAGGGCATCCGTAGGGGGGTATTTT. Its translation: CASSPDRASVGGYF.